These 5 T cell receptor beta chains were sequenced from one sample in a study of T cell repertoires in ileal Crohn's disease. Some clones are missing from TCRdb's copy, which holds only in-frame ones; the method was immunoSEQ multiplex PCR. The repertoire holds 15,000 to 20,000 clones, with about 92% as singletons. Sequencing used ileal tissue. Source of these receptors: an adult with Crohn's disease.

CDR3 nucleotide sequence: TGTGCCAGCAGCGTCGTGGGACAGGAGACCCTAATAGGGTATGGCTACACCTTC. Translating gives CASSVVGQETLIGYGYTF. The genes are TRBV5-6 and TRBJ1-2; 8 nucleotides line up with TRBD1. CDR3 length: 18 residues. Looked up from germline, CDR1 is SGHDT and CDR2 is YYEEEE. V dropped 4 bases and J dropped 5; count of bases not matched to a gene: 19.

This clone was recorded once. This chain links TRBV4-2 with TRBJ2-1, with 7 positions matching TRBD2. This CDR3 region has 15 residues. Trimming at V came to 1 base and at J to 3 bases, leaving 3 bases not matched to a gene. CDR1 LGHNA and CDR2 YNFKEQ come from the germline V gene. The CDR3 sequence: CASSQGLADYNEQFF. CDR3 DNA sequence: TGTGCCAGCAGCCAAGGGCTAGCGGACTACAATGAGCAGTTCTTC.

The rearrangement uses TRBV5-4 and TRBJ2-7; 9 positions match TRBD1. The V gene's germline CDR1 is SGHNT and CDR2 YYREEE (reference sequence). The CDR3 loop spans 14 amino acids. Losses at the gene ends were 0 bases for V and 4 bases for J; bases not matched to a gene: 2. For the CDR3, the DNA is TGTGCCAGCAGCTTGGTGGGACAGGGTTACGAGCAGTACTTC. Translation gives CASSLVGQGYEQYF.

The rearrangement uses TRBV19 and TRBJ2-7; no reliable D call. The V gene's germline CDR1 is LNHDA and CDR2 SQIVND (reference sequence). The length of the CDR3 is 14 residues. Trimming pared 5 bases from V and 0 bases from J, leaving 11 bases between. CDR3 residues: CASSSHKYSYEQYF. In DNA, the CDR3 is TGTGCCAGTAGTTCACACAAGTACTCCTACGAGCAGTACTTC.

There are a few counts of this clone. This sample also contains other DNA sequences that code for the same CDR3. The V gene is TRBV14, the J gene TRBJ2-5, with TRBD2 matching over 7 bases. The CDR3 contains 15 residues. Germline loops: CDR1 SGHDN, CDR2 FVKESK. Trimming at V came to 0 bases and at J to 0 bases, leaving 1 base not matched to a gene. The CDR3 region is CASSQDGGYQETQYF. The CDR3 region has the DNA TGTGCCAGCAGCCAAGACGGGGGGTACCAAGAGACCCAGTACTTC.